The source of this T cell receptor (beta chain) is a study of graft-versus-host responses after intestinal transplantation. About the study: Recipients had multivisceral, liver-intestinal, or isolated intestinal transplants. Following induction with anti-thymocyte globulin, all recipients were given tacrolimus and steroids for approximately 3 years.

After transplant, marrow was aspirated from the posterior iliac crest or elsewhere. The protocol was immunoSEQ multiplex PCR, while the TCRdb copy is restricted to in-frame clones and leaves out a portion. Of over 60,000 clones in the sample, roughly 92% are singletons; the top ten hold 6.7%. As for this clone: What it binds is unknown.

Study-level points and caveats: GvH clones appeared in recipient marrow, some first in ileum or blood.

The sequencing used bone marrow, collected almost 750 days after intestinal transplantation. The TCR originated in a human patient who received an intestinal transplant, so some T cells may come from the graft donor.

CDR3 amino acids: CASSVPGQFGYTF. CDR3 nucleotide sequence: TGTGCCAGCAGTGTGCCAGGGCAATTCGGCTACACCTTC. V and J are TRBV6-1 and TRBJ1-2, with D perhaps matching TRBD1 (5 bases). CDR1 is MNHNS and CDR2 is SASEGT in the germline V gene. With 4 bases removed from V and 8 bases from J, the gap between germline ends came to 14 bases. This CDR3 has 13 amino acids.